This record looks at one TCR beta chain sequence and its context. Its antigen is not identified. Per germline, CDR1 SGHAT and CDR2 FQNNGV. The J segment lost 3 bases and the V segment lost 5 bases, leaving 3 bases of the junction unmatched. The CDR3 loop spans 15 amino acids. The data are from a study of OX40 agonist ivuxolimab in advanced cancers. Study-wide background: Aged roughly 23 to 79 with a mean of 60 years, they were 75% to 85% male.

This table comes from immunoSEQ multiplex PCR, and its TCRdb copy is limited to in-frame clones, with some not included. The data show just over 60,000 clones, approximately 86% seen once. Whole-study findings and limits: The expanded peripheral T cells' antigen specificity was not determined. Some nonresponders also had low normalized T-cell clonal expansion.

The TCR comes from an adult with an advanced solid tumor such as melanoma, head and neck, liver or kidney cancer. The rearrangement joins TRBV11-2 to TRBJ2-1, with 11 bases that match TRBD1. The specimen was CD4+ or CD8+ T cells sorted from blood, collected in a trial of the OX40 agonist ivuxolimab. The CDR3: CASSAGTGGYNEQFF. The CDR3 DNA reads TGTGCCAGCAGCGCCGGGACAGGGGGCTACAATGAGCAGTTCTTC.